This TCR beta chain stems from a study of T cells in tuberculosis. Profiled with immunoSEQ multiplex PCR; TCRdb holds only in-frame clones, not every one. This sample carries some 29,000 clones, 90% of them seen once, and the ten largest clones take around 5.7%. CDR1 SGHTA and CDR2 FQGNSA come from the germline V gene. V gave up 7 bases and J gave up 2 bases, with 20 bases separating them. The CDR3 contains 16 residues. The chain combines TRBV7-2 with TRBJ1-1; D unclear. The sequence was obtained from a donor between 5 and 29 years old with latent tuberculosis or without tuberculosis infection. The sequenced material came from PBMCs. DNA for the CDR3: TGTGCCAGCACCCCCGGTGTGAGGGTTGGCAACACTGAAGCTTTCTTT. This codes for CASTPGVRVGNTEAFF.